Below, 5 T cell receptor beta chains from the same sample are listed, as sequenced in a study of T cell responses to AZD1222 COVID-19 vaccine. Libraries were prepared by immunoSEQ multiplex PCR; TCRdb keeps only in-frame clonotypes and omits some of them. The sample shows over 90,000 clones, about 93% of them seen only once. The source was peripheral blood, collected 28 days after the second AZD1222 dose. Source of these receptors: an adult who received the AZD1222 COVID-19 vaccine.

V usage is TRBV7-9 and J usage is TRBJ2-1, with unresolved D. The CDR3 is 18 amino acids. Germline CDR1 is SEHNR and CDR2 is FQNEAQ (reference sequence). V was trimmed by 5 bases and J by 6 bases, leaving 26 bases between them. The CDR3 sequence is CASSLIVRARVIPNEQFF. CDR3 in DNA: TGTGCCAGCAGCCTTATTGTTCGTGCTCGGGTCATTCCCAATGAGCAGTTCTTC.

For the CDR3, the DNA is TGCGCCAGCAGCTTGGGAGGAGGCGGTAGATCCTACGAGCAGTACTTC. Encoded protein: CASSLGGGGRSYEQYF. J is TRBJ2-7 and V is TRBV5-1, with D possibly matching TRBD2 (5 bases). Deletions cut 0 bases from V and 1 base from J, with 14 bases between. This CDR3 has 16 amino acids. Germline V CDR1 and CDR2: SGHRS, YFSETQ. Supplemented by reference TRBV5-1 and TRBJ2-7, the full variable domain reads KAGVTQTPRYLIKTRGQQVTLSCSPISGHRSVSWYQQTPGQGLQFLFEYFSETQRNKGNFPGRFSGRQFSNSRSEMNVSTLELGDSALYLCASSLGGGGRSYEQYFGPGTRLTVT.

CDR3 DNA sequence: TGTGCCAGCAGCTTAAACGGACAGGTTCTGGGCTACACCTTC. Protein: CASSLNGQVLGYTF. V is TRBV13 and J is TRBJ1-2; the match to TRBD1 covers 7 bases. Germline trimming cut 2 bases from V and 8 bases from J; bases unmatched to any gene: 8. The CDR3 is 14 residues long. Germline V gene data show CDR1 as PRHDT and CDR2 as FYEKMQ (reference sequence).

On this clone itself: This CDR3 is also generated by other DNA sequences in the sample. The genes are TRBV4-1 and TRBJ1-5, with a tentative D call TRBD1 (5 bases). Germline values: CDR1 MGHRA, CDR2 YSYEKL. V shed 0 bases and J shed 4 bases, with 10 bases lying between them. The CDR3 length is 15 residues. CDR3: CASSQDRAGNQPQHF. The CDR3 DNA reads as TGCGCCAGCAGCCAAGATAGGGCAGGGAATCAGCCCCAGCATTTT.

V and J are TRBV2 and TRBJ1-2, with D unclear. Trimming left V 6 bases short and J 7 bases short, with 9 bases between. Germline loops: CDR1 SNHLY, CDR2 FYNNEI. The CDR3 covers 11 residues. CDR3 DNA: TGTGCCAGCAGGGTGTTGGGTGGCTACACCTTC. Amino acids: CASRVLGGYTF. The variable domain in full, completed from reference TRBV2 and TRBJ1-2, reads EPEVTQTPSHQVTQMGQEVILRCVPISNHLYFYWYRQILGQKVEFLVSFYNNEISEKSEIFDDQFSVERPDGSNFTLKIRSTKLEDSAMYFCASRVLGGYTFGSGTRLTVV.